This TCR beta chain was found in a study of T cell responses to AZD1222 COVID-19 vaccine. Study-level points and caveats: Of spike-specific TCRs, nearly half reportedly target regions left unmutated in variants. Among the donors, most were white British and more were female, and clonal diversity was possibly underestimated. Repertoire sampling was restricted to post-peak T cell response timepoints.

To note about this clone: No antigen is known for it.

This table comes from immunoSEQ multiplex PCR, and its TCRdb copy is limited to in-frame clones, with some not included. The sample consists of 100,000 or so clones, roughly 84% of them appearing once. Between the trimmed V and J ends, which lost 5 bases and 0 bases, there was a span of 23 bases. Germline values: CDR1 MNHEY, CDR2 SMNVEV (reference sequence). The CDR3 runs to 18 residues. This sequence originates from an adult in good health. The source material was peripheral blood, sampled on day 0 of AZD1222 vaccination. The chain joins TRBV27 to TRBJ2-7, with D perhaps given as TRBD1 or TRBD2 (5 bases each). DNA of the CDR3: TGTGCCAGCAGTCCGAGGACCTCGGGACGGCTTAGCTCCTACGAGCAGTACGTC. Residues: CASSPRTSGRLSSYEQYV.